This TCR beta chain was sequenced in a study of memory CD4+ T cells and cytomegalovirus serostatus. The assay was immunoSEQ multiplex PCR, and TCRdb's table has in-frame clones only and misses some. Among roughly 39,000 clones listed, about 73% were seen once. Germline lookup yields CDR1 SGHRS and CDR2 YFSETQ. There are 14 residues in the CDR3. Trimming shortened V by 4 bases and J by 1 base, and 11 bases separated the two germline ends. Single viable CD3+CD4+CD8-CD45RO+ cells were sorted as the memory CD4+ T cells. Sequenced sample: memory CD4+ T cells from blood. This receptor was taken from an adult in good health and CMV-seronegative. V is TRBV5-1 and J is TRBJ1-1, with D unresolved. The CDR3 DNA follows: TGCGCCAGCAGCGAAAAAGCACAGAACACTGAAGCTTTCTTT. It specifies CASSEKAQNTEAFF.